The T cell receptor (beta chain) under discussion was sequenced for a study of T-cell reconstitution after alpha-beta-depleted transplantation in children. Library preparation (for TCRbeta) was performed with unique molecular identifiers. TCRdb re-analysed the PCR reads in MiXCR, keeping a single row per CDR3 protein. This sample has 500,000 to 750,000 distinct CDR3 sequences, with over 25% found just once. The germline V and J ends were trimmed by 6 bases and 0 bases, with 12 bases remaining between them. Germline V gene sequence: CDR1 SGHRS, CDR2 YFSETQ. The CDR3 length is 15 residues. The source is a boy in the first two years of life with Wiskott-Aldrich syndrome, due to receive a stem cell transplant. The sequencing here drew on PBMCs, taken before TCRalphabeta/CD19-depleted stem cell transplant. This chain uses TRBV5-1 with TRBJ1-4; possible D gene TRBD1, 5 bases. Here the CDR3 reads CASKQDPATNEKLFF. The CDR3 bases are TGCGCCAGCAAACAGGATCCTGCAACTAATGAAAAACTGTTTTTT.